This T cell receptor (beta chain) stems from a study of identical twins. Study-wide findings and caveats: Weaker excess twin sharing was seen among beta out-of-frame sequences. Invariant T cells like MAIT and iNKT could partly confound the zero-insertion analyses. Rather than following the same donors, the conclusions depended on cross-sectional statistical analysis.

A universal primer binding site was introduced by template switching. The final cDNA contained unique molecular identifiers. TCRdb re-analysed the 5' RACE reads in MiXCR, keeping a single row per CDR3 protein. The sample includes 1.5 million to 2 million distinct CDR3 sequences, less than 35% of them seen just once. Concerning this clonotype itself: Antigen: not known.

This TCR derives from a newborn girl in good health. The sequencing input was cord blood.

Written as DNA, the CDR3 is TGTGCCAGCCAGGGGAGCGGGGAGCTGTTTTTT. It yields the protein CASQGSGELFF. The chain combines TRBV21-1 with TRBJ2-2; the DNA was not compared with TRBD1, the D call given in the table. TRBV21-1 is labeled a pseudogene. This CDR3 spans 11 amino acids.